Listed here are 16 T cell receptor beta chains from one sample, sequenced in a study of human T cells and chemical hapten exposure. TCRdb used MiXCR to reprocess the RACE reads, holding one entry per CDR3 protein. This sample has tens of thousands of distinct CDR3 sequences, with approximately 10% found just once. Time point here: pre-sensitization, week 0. Treatment here: therapeutic diphenylcyclopropenone sensitization with weekly scalp DPC. The sequencing here drew on whole blood, taken in connection with sensitization to the hapten diphenylcyclopropenone (DPC). The receptors originated from a man aged 30 to 45 with alopecia areata. Some clones in this sample may be carry-over from other donors' samples.

This chain uses TRBV9 with TRBJ2-1; D unresolved. Trimming shortened V by 3 bases and J by 0 bases, and 1 base separated the two germline ends. This CDR3 has 12 residues. Germline CDR1 SGDLS, CDR2 YYNGEE. This CDR3 is CASSASYNEQFF. The CDR3 bases are TGTGCCAGCAGCGCCTCCTACAATGAGCAGTTCTTC.

This clonotype was counted ten times or more. The CDR3 coding sequence is TGCGCCAGCAGCTTGGAGGGGGTTCCCATAAATGGCTACACCTTC. Translation: CASSLEGVPINGYTF. The chain uses TRBV5-1 and TRBJ1-2; weak D call: TRBD1 (6 bases). The CDR3 length is 15 residues. The germline V and J ends were trimmed by 0 bases and 6 bases, with 15 bases remaining between them. Germline CDR1 SGHRS, CDR2 YFSETQ.

The table lists this clonotype with many counts. CDR3 sequence reads: CASSLGPRETQYF. In nucleotides, the CDR3 is TGTGCCAGCAGCCTCGGGCCCCGGGAGACCCAGTACTTC. The chain employs TRBV11-2 and TRBJ2-5; D gene unclear. This CDR3 contains 13 residues. CDR1 is SGHAT and CDR2 is FQNNGV in the germline V gene. Trimming removed 5 bases at V and 5 bases at J, with 12 bases between.

This chain uses TRBV28 with TRBJ2-7, with D maybe TRBD1 (6 bases). The V gene's germline CDR1 is MDHEN and CDR2 SYDVKM. This CDR3 region has 12 residues. V was clipped by 5 bases and J by 4 bases, with 9 bases between them. The CDR3 region has the DNA TGTGCCAGCAGTGTAGGGGGATACGAGCAGTACGTC. Translating gives CASSVGGYEQYV.

This clonotype counts as medium-sized. V is TRBV6-2 or TRBV6-3 and J is TRBJ2-7, with D possibly being TRBD1 (6 bases). The CDR3 covers 14 residues. CDR1 is MNHEY, CDR2 SVGEGT, per germline. The V end lost 6 bases, the J end lost 4 bases, and 16 bases lay between the germline ends. CDR3 in amino acids: CASSRPRGVYEQYF. In nucleotides, the CDR3 is TGTGCCAGCAGCCGCCCCAGGGGTGTTTACGAGCAGTACTTC.

The CDR3 nucleotides read TGTGCCAGCAGCGCAATCTCGACAGGTACAGGGTCGGAGACCCAGTACTTC. It codes for CASSAISTGTGSETQYF. The genes are TRBV9 and TRBJ2-5; TRBD1 is a possible D gene (6 bases). Per germline, CDR1 SGDLS and CDR2 YYNGEE. V was pared by 3 bases and J by 5 bases, with 23 bases between. This CDR3 region has 17 residues.

This chain joins TRBV7-6 and TRBJ2-3, with a weak D call TRBD1 (5 bases). This CDR3 region has 14 residues. V shed 1 base and J shed 1 base, with 6 bases lying between them. Germline V gene sequence: CDR1 SGHVS, CDR2 FNYEAQ. The CDR3 sequence: CASSLEQGTDTQYF. The CDR3 DNA is TGTGCCAGCAGCTTAGAACAGGGCACAGATACGCAGTATTTT.

This clonotype was detected many times. Here the CDR3 reads CASSYYRSDQPQHF. The CDR3 nucleotides are TGTGCCAGCAGTTACTATAGATCCGATCAGCCCCAGCATTTT. The chain links TRBV6-5 to TRBJ1-5; no clear D. V was clipped by 1 base and J by 5 bases, with 9 bases between them. The germline gives CDR1 MNHEY, CDR2 SVGAGI. The CDR3 loop spans 14 amino acids.

This clonotype was found many times. This chain connects TRBV7-3 to TRBJ2-2, with D possibly being TRBD1 (5 bases). V shed 2 bases and J shed 0 bases, with 13 bases lying between them. CDR1 is SGHTA, CDR2 FQGTGA, per germline. CDR3 length equals 17 residues. The DNA of the CDR3 is TGTGCCAGCAGCTTAGGATTGGGGCACTCGAACACCGGGGAGCTGTTTTTT. It yields the protein CASSLGLGHSNTGELFF.

This clonotype was seen a few times. The chain joins TRBV7-6 to TRBJ1-5; D gene ambiguous. CDR1 and CDR2 from the germline V gene are SGHVS and FNYEAQ. CDR3 size: 15 residues. Trimming stripped 1 base from V and 6 bases from J, with 13 bases between. The CDR3 loop reads CASSLGLANGQPQHF. CDR3 DNA: TGTGCCAGCAGCTTAGGACTGGCAAACGGTCAGCCCCAGCATTTT.

V gene TRBV28 combines with J gene TRBJ2-7; D ambiguous. V lost 8 bases and J 5 bases, leaving 19 bases between the germline ends. Germline V gives CDR1 MDHEN, CDR2 SYDVKM. The CDR3 runs to 14 residues. The CDR3 sequence: CASRPNLVSHEQYV. The CDR3 DNA is TGTGCCAGCCGCCCCAACCTTGTCTCGCACGAGCAGTACGTC.

This clonotype was counted only a few times. The rearrangement joins TRBV7-9 to TRBJ1-2; unclear D gene. The germline CDR1 and CDR2 sequences are SEHNR and FQNEAQ (reference sequence). The CDR3 is 12 amino acids. V was trimmed by 5 bases and J by 6 bases, leaving 10 bases between them. The CDR3 region has the DNA TGTGCCAGCAGCGTAGAAGAGGATGGCTACACCTTC. Its translation is CASSVEEDGYTF. The whole variable domain, filled in from reference TRBV7-9 and TRBJ1-2, reads DTGVSQNPRHKITKRGQNVTFRCDPISEHNRLYWYRQTLGQGPEFLTYFQNEAQLEKSRLLSDRFSAERPKGSFSTLEIQRTEQGDSAMYLCASSVEEDGYTFGSGTRLTVV.

The chain couples TRBV10-3 to TRBJ1-2; maybe TRBD1 (5 bases). CDR1 and CDR2 (germline): ENHRY, SYGVKD. There are 14 residues in the CDR3. V lost 6 bases to trimming and J lost 5 bases, with 16 bases between them. Here the CDR3 DNA reads TGTGCCATCAGAGAGACAGCTGACAGTTATGGCTACACCTTC. Protein sequence: CAIRETADSYGYTF.

This clonotype was observed at least ten times. This chain links TRBV3-1 with TRBJ1-5; D perhaps matches TRBD1 (6 bases). The germline V gene encodes CDR1 LGHDT and CDR2 YNNKEL (reference sequence). V lost 1 base and J 4 bases, leaving 14 bases between the germline ends. This CDR3 region has 16 residues. CDR3 sequence reads: CASSQGAGAPNQPQHF. The CDR3 DNA reads TGTGCCAGCAGCCAAGGCGCAGGGGCCCCGAATCAGCCCCAGCATTTT.

At least ten counts were recorded for this clonotype. The chain couples TRBV6-2 or TRBV6-3 to TRBJ1-4, with D perhaps matching TRBD1 (6 bases). The CDR3 is made up of 17 amino acids. Deletions cut 6 bases from V and 0 bases from J, with 17 bases between. Germline V gene sequence: CDR1 MNHEY, CDR2 SVGEGT. This CDR3 is CASRRTESYATNEKLFF. CDR3 nucleotides: TGTGCCAGCAGGCGGACAGAAAGCTATGCAACTAATGAAAAACTGTTTTTT.

V gene TRBV2 combines with J gene TRBJ2-5; TRBD2 aligns across 14 bases. The CDR3 runs to 18 residues. J gave up 2 bases and V 6 bases, and 11 bases lay outside the gene matches. In germline, CDR1 is SNHLY, CDR2 FYNNEI. The CDR3 sequence is CASRLGLAGVRLQETQYF. DNA of the CDR3: TGTGCCAGCAGGCTGGGACTAGCGGGAGTTCGACTACAAGAGACCCAGTACTTC.